These 27 T cell receptor beta chains were all obtained from the same sample, sequenced in a study of technical replicates of blood from several donors. The protocol was immunoSEQ multiplex PCR, while the TCRdb copy is restricted to in-frame clones and leaves out a portion. The data contain fewer than 80,000 clones, roughly 90% of them singletons. The material sequenced was PBMCs. The origin of the receptors is a human donor in good health. Some clones in this sample may be carry-over from other donors' samples.

The V call is TRBV7-3, the J call TRBJ1-1, with 8 bases identical to TRBD1. Germline loops: CDR1 SGHTA, CDR2 FQGTGA. The ends lost 5 bases at V and 4 bases at J; junction bases unmatched: 9. The CDR3 runs to 15 residues. The CDR3 sequence: CASSPETGVVTEAFF. The CDR3 coding sequence is TGTGCCAGCAGCCCTGAGACAGGGGTGGTCACTGAAGCTTTCTTT.

J is TRBJ2-1 and V is TRBV4-1; 12 positions agree with TRBD1. Unmatched junction bases numbered 8, after V lost 4 bases and J lost 7 bases. Germline V CDR1 and CDR2: MGHRA, YSYEKL. The CDR3 is 16 residues long. This chain's CDR3 is CASSRAGTGGENEQFF. The CDR3 nucleotides are TGCGCCAGCAGCCGTGCCGGGACAGGGGGCGAGAATGAGCAGTTCTTC.

This clone turned up a few times. The V call is TRBV15, the J call TRBJ2-5; D possibly corresponds to TRBD1 (5 bases). Trimming cost V 0 bases and J 4 bases, with 12 bases left between them. CDR1 LNHNV and CDR2 YYDKDF come from the germline V gene (reference sequence). The CDR3 totals 15 residues. CDR3 DNA: TGTGCCACCAGCAGAGATCAGGGCAGCCTAGAGACCCAGTACTTC. Protein: CATSRDQGSLETQYF.

J is TRBJ1-2 and V is TRBV7-2; no clear D. This CDR3 comprises 12 residues. Germline assignment: CDR1 SGHTA and CDR2 FQGNSA. Trimming stripped 5 bases from V and 8 bases from J, with 12 bases between. CDR3 sequence reads: CASSAHPGGYTF. In DNA form, the CDR3 reads TGTGCCAGCAGCGCGCACCCGGGAGGCTACACCTTC.

This clone was seen once. This chain uses TRBV16 with TRBJ1-1, with 9 bases fitting TRBD1. Germline values: CDR1 KGHSY, CDR2 FQNENV. The CDR3 contains 17 residues. V gave up 1 base and J gave up 4 bases; unmatched junction bases: 10. The CDR3 region has the DNA TGTGCCAGCAGCCAATATACGGGACAGGGTCTGGCCACTGAAGCTTTCTTT. Translating it yields CASSQYTGQGLATEAFF.

This clone was counted a single time. This chain joins TRBV5-1 and TRBJ2-3, with 7 bases aligning to TRBD2. Germline V gene lookup returns CDR1 SGHRS and CDR2 YFSETQ. CDR3 size: 14 residues. V lost 0 bases to trimming and J lost 6 bases; unmatched junction nucleotides: 4. The CDR3 loop reads CASSLGLASDTQYF. CDR3 sequence (DNA): TGCGCCAGCAGCTTGGGACTAGCATCGGATACGCAGTATTTT.

The rearrangement joins TRBV5-1 to TRBJ2-1, with D hard to call. In germline, CDR1 is SGHRS, CDR2 YFSETQ. The CDR3 extends over 12 amino acids. V lost 0 bases and J lost 5, with 3 bases in between. The CDR3 DNA reads as TGCGCCAGCAGCTTGGATAACAATGAGCAGTTCTTC. Translating gives CASSLDNNEQFF.

V usage is TRBV2 and J usage is TRBJ1-1, with TRBD1 as a possible D gene (5 bases). Trimming removed 6 bases from V and 4 bases from J, with 18 bases in between. Germline CDR1 and CDR2: SNHLY and FYNNEI. CDR3 length: 15 residues. The chain's CDR3 is CASSLPAAGPTEAFF. DNA for the CDR3: TGTGCCAGCAGCCTTCCGGCGGCGGGGCCCACTGAAGCTTTCTTT.

This clone was seen a handful of times. The chain carries TRBV10-3 and TRBJ2-7, with 7 positions matching TRBD1. Trimming at V came to 0 bases and at J to 3 bases, leaving 8 bases not matched to a gene. Per the germline V gene, CDR1 is ENHRY and CDR2 is SYGVKD. This CDR3 region has 16 residues. The CDR3 reads CAISESWDSQLYEQYF. CDR3 DNA sequence: TGTGCCATCAGTGAGTCTTGGGACAGTCAACTCTACGAGCAGTACTTC.

V gene TRBV2 combines with J gene TRBJ1-2; D remains unclear. Per the germline V gene, CDR1 is SNHLY and CDR2 is FYNNEI. V was pared by 0 bases and J by 5 bases, with 7 bases between. The CDR3 has 13 amino acids. Here the CDR3 DNA reads TGTGCCAGCAGTGAAGCCTCAGGATATGGCTACACCTTC. Residues: CASSEASGYGYTF. Full variable domain (remainder filled in from reference TRBV2 and TRBJ1-2): EPEVTQTPSHQVTQMGQEVILRCVPISNHLYFYWYRQILGQKVEFLVSFYNNEISEKSEIFDDQFSVERPDGSNFTLKIRSTKLEDSAMYFCASSEASGYGYTFGSGTRLTVV.

This clone was picked up one time. The chain employs TRBV7-9 and TRBJ2-1; 11 nucleotides agree with TRBD2. V gave up 4 bases and J gave up 4 bases; unmatched junction bases: 9. Germline V CDR1 and CDR2: SEHNR, FQNEAQ (reference sequence). This CDR3 contains 17 residues. The CDR3 DNA sequence: TGTGCCAGCAGCTCCTCCTTTAGCGGGAGGGGATACAATGAGCAGTTCTTC. This gives the protein CASSSSFSGRGYNEQFF.

The J gene is TRBJ2-7, the V gene TRBV7-3; 10 bases are a match to TRBD1. V shed 5 bases and J 5 bases; nucleotides not matched to a gene: 9. The CDR3 sequence is 15 residues long. CDR1 and CDR2 (germline): SGHTA, FQGTGA. The CDR3 coding sequence is TGTGCCAGCAGCCTCGGACAGGGGGGAACCCACGAGCAGTACTTC. Protein sequence: CASSLGQGGTHEQYF. Drawing the rest from reference TRBV7-3 and TRBJ2-7, the complete variable domain is GAGVSQTPSNKVTEKGKYVELRCDPISGHTALYWYRQSLGQGPEFLIYFQGTGAADDSGLPNDRFFAVRPEGSVSTLKIQRTERGDSAVYLCASSLGQGGTHEQYFGPGTRLTVT.

Points on this clone: Other DNA sequences of this sample code for an identical CDR3. The V and J genes are TRBV4-3 and TRBJ2-7, with D hard to call. Germline V gene sequence: CDR1 LGHNA, CDR2 YSLEER. V lost 0 bases, J lost 0 bases, and 6 bases lay in between. The length of the CDR3 is 14 residues. The CDR3 sequence is CASSQDRGSYEQYF. For the CDR3, the DNA is TGCGCCAGCAGCCAAGATCGCGGCTCCTACGAGCAGTACTTC.

The V call is TRBV5-1, the J call TRBJ2-1; 9 positions agree with TRBD2. The V segment lost 2 bases and the J segment 4 bases; nucleotides outside the gene matches: 4. Germline assignment: CDR1 SGHRS and CDR2 YFSETQ. This CDR3 is 15 amino acids long. The DNA for the CDR3 is TGCGCCAGCAGCTTTCAGCGGGAGGCTTACAATGAGCAGTTCTTC. Translated, it gives CASSFQREAYNEQFF.

The chain couples TRBV27 to TRBJ2-7; TRBD1 matches at 11 bases. Looked up from germline, CDR1 is MNHEY and CDR2 is SMNVEV (reference sequence). The CDR3 spans 15 residues. V gave up 3 bases and J gave up 1 base; unmatched junction bases: 2. The CDR3 DNA sequence: TGTGCCAGCAGTTTTGGGACAGGGGGGTCCTACGAGCAGTACTTC. Translation: CASSFGTGGSYEQYF.

The rearrangement joins TRBV11-3 to TRBJ2-1; the D gene is possibly TRBD2 (6 bases). Germline CDR1 is SGHNT and CDR2 is YENEEA. This CDR3 comprises 14 residues. The V end was cut by 6 bases, the J end by 0 bases, with 9 bases between. CDR3 amino acids: CASSRDSSYNEQFF. As DNA, the CDR3 is TGTGCCAGCAGTCGGGACTCCTCCTACAATGAGCAGTTCTTC.

The chain has TRBV4-1 and TRBJ1-2, with D perhaps TRBD1 (5 bases). CDR1 and CDR2 from the germline V gene are MGHRA and YSYEKL. The CDR3 sequence is 12 residues long. V was clipped by 0 bases and J by 8 bases, with 7 bases between them. CDR3 bases: TGCGCCAGCAGCCAAGATAGGGGAGGCTACACCTTC. This translates into CASSQDRGGYTF.

This clone showed up just a few times. This chain connects TRBV7-3 to TRBJ2-7; TRBD2 aligns across 14 bases. CDR3 length: 16 residues. The germline gives CDR1 SGHTA, CDR2 FQGTGA. The J segment lost 0 bases and the V segment lost 10 bases, leaving 8 bases of the junction unmatched. In DNA, the CDR3 is TGTGCCACAGGGGGACTAGCGGGGGAGATCTCCTACGAGCAGTACTTC. Encoded protein: CATGGLAGEISYEQYF. Using reference TRBV7-3 and TRBJ2-7 for the parts outside the CDR3, the full variable domain is GAGVSQTPSNKVTEKGKYVELRCDPISGHTALYWYRQSLGQGPEFLIYFQGTGAADDSGLPNDRFFAVRPEGSVSTLKIQRTERGDSAVYLCATGGLAGEISYEQYFGPGTRLTVT.

The chain uses TRBV14 and TRBJ1-5; D gene ambiguous. Trimming removed 6 bases at V and 5 bases at J, with 11 bases between. This CDR3 has 13 residues. CDR1 is SGHDN, CDR2 FVKESK, per germline. DNA of the CDR3: TGTGCCAGCAGTTACAAACGGGATCAGCCCCAGCATTTT. Residues: CASSYKRDQPQHF.

V is TRBV7-2 and J is TRBJ1-2; no clear D. V dropped 8 bases and J dropped 4 bases, with 11 bases sitting between them. This CDR3 region has 12 residues. CDR1 and CDR2 (germline): SGHTA, FQGNSA. The CDR3 nucleotides read TGTGCCAGCTGCCCACCGGGCTATGGCTACACCTTC. Its protein is CASCPPGYGYTF.

The chain is built from TRBV27 and TRBJ2-7; 7 nucleotides agree with TRBD2. The trim removed 1 base at V and 6 bases at J, leaving 12 bases unmatched. CDR1 MNHEY and CDR2 SMNVEV come from the germline V gene (reference sequence). The CDR3 consists of 16 residues. The CDR3 loop reads CASSLWGWTRTSEQYF. CDR3 DNA sequence: TGTGCCAGCAGTTTATGGGGCTGGACTAGAACCTCCGAGCAGTACTTC.

The chain uses TRBV19 and TRBJ2-7; TRBD2 agrees at 7 bases. The ends lost 6 bases at V and 6 bases at J; junction bases unmatched: 11. This CDR3 contains 14 residues. CDR1 and CDR2 (germline): LNHDA, SQIVND (reference sequence). CDR3 in DNA: TGTGCCAGTAGAAAACCCGAAGGCGGGGGCGAGCAGTACTTC. Amino acid sequence: CASRKPEGGGEQYF.

CDR3 sequence (DNA): TGTGCCAGCAGTGGCGCAGGAGAGCAGTACTTC. Amino acid sequence: CASSGAGEQYF. The chain combines TRBV2 with TRBJ2-7; D is unresolved. Germline assignment: CDR1 SNHLY and CDR2 FYNNEI. V was shortened by 4 bases and J by 7 bases, with 8 bases between the two germline ends. The CDR3 consists of 11 residues.

CDR3 sequence (DNA): TGTGCCACCAAGGGGTCGGGTTATGAGCAGTTCTTC. Protein sequence: CATKGSGYEQFF. This chain joins TRBV2 and TRBJ2-1; a possible D gene is TRBD1 (5 bases). Germline V CDR1 and CDR2: SNHLY, FYNNEI. Trimming took 10 bases from V and 8 from J, leaving 15 bases between them. The CDR3 extends over 12 amino acids.

The chain couples TRBV6-6 to TRBJ1-6, with 9 positions matching TRBD1. This CDR3 is 14 amino acids long. The germline V gene encodes CDR1 MNHNY and CDR2 SVGAGI (reference sequence). With 8 bases clipped from V and 10 bases from J, the junction kept 9 bases outside the gene matches. CDR3 residues: CASSDRGEGSPLHF. The CDR3 DNA reads TGTGCCAGCTCGGACAGGGGAGAAGGATCACCCCTCCACTTT.

The chain is built from TRBV4-1 and TRBJ2-3; D is unresolved. V gave up 0 bases and J gave up 0 bases, with 7 bases separating them. CDR3 length: 15 residues. CDR1 MGHRA and CDR2 YSYEKL come from the germline V gene. The CDR3 loop reads CASSQEAPSTDTQYF. The CDR3 nucleotides read TGCGCCAGCAGCCAAGAAGCCCCTAGCACAGATACGCAGTATTTT.

The V gene is TRBV4-3, the J gene TRBJ1-2; D is ambiguous. Trimming left V 3 bases short and J 2 bases short, with 10 bases between. The CDR3 is 14 residues long. Germline CDR1 and CDR2: LGHNA and YSLEER. The chain's CDR3 is CASSQTEQNYGYTF. DNA of the CDR3: TGCGCCAGCAGCCAGACGGAACAGAACTATGGCTACACCTTC.